A single sample gave rise to the 27 T cell receptor beta chains below, sequenced in a study of shared clonotypes between healthy human individuals. Sequencing was performed with immunoSEQ multiplex PCR; in TCRdb, only in-frame clones are kept and a portion is missing. The table lists approximately 95,000 clones, around two thirds of them singletons. The source material was memory CD8+ T cells sorted from blood. The subset denotes: CD45RO+ cells pooled with CCR7-negative TemRA cells. Receptor source: a man aged 25-45 years in good health.

The gene calls are TRBV4-3 and TRBJ1-2; 8 bases match TRBD1. Germline assignment: CDR1 LGHNA and CDR2 YSLEER. Trimming cost V 1 base and J 4 bases; bases outside gene matches: 5. CDR3 length: 15 amino acids. CDR3 nucleotide sequence: TGCGCCAGCAGCCAAGGTGCAGGGGGCGGCTATGGCTACACCTTC. This sequence encodes CASSQGAGGGYGYTF.

This clone was recorded many times. The CDR3 is CASNSVGSGELFF. CDR3 sequence (DNA): TGTGCCAGCAACTCAGTGGGGAGCGGGGAGCTGTTTTTT. The chain employs TRBV7-6 and TRBJ2-2; TRBD2 is a possible D gene (5 bases). Germline CDR1 is SGHVS and CDR2 is FNYEAQ. The CDR3 is made up of 13 amino acids. The ends were cut back, 7 bases at V and 7 bases at J, with 13 bases in the middle.

The chain uses TRBV23-1 and TRBJ2-3; TRBD2 agrees at 12 bases. TRBV23-1 is assigned to the ORF class and has an uncertain function. The CDR3 loop spans 19 amino acids. The V gene end was trimmed by 7 bases and the J gene end by 2 bases; junction bases not matched to a gene: 16. This CDR3 reads CASITGLAGPPIITDTQYF. CDR3 DNA sequence: TGCGCCAGCATAACGGGACTAGCGGGCCCACCAATCATCACAGATACGCAGTATTTT.

This chain connects TRBV6-5 to TRBJ2-6, with unresolved D. This CDR3 region has 13 residues. V lost 10 bases to trimming and J lost 0 bases, with 7 bases between them. CDR1 is MNHEY, CDR2 SVGAGI, per germline. CDR3 coding DNA: TGTGCCACGGCCTCCTCTGGGGCCAACGTCCTGACTTTC. This codes for CATASSGANVLTF.

This clone has a single count. The J gene is TRBJ1-2, the V gene TRBV7-9; D gene unclear. This CDR3 is 15 amino acids long. In germline, CDR1 is SEHNR, CDR2 FQNEAQ (reference sequence). With 5 bases removed from V and 3 bases from J, the gap between germline ends came to 16 bases. The CDR3 loop is CASSPKDGPHYGYTF. The CDR3 DNA reads as TGTGCCAGCAGCCCGAAAGACGGACCGCACTATGGCTACACCTTC.

This clone was found once. This chain links TRBV25-1 with TRBJ2-3, with no clear D. Germline V lookup: CDR1 MGHDK, CDR2 SYGVNS. V was clipped by 1 base and J by 0 bases, with 11 bases between them. The CDR3 sequence is 16 residues long. CDR3 protein: CASSESQNSSTDTQYF. Here the CDR3 DNA reads TGTGCCAGCAGTGAATCGCAGAACTCTAGCACAGATACGCAGTATTTT.

This clone was detected once. The chain has TRBV7-2 and TRBJ2-3, with 9 bases that match TRBD2. After removal of 5 bases from V and 1 base from J, the junction contained 4 bases not matched to a gene. The CDR3 totals 15 residues. Germline lookup yields CDR1 SGHTA and CDR2 FQGNSA. The chain's CDR3 is CASSTRLAGTDTQYF. DNA for the CDR3: TGTGCCAGCAGCACGCGACTAGCGGGCACAGATACGCAGTATTTT.

The genes are TRBV5-4 and TRBJ1-2; 7 bases are shared with TRBD1. Germline CDR1 SGHNT, CDR2 YYREEE (reference sequence). The trim removed 4 bases at V and 5 bases at J, leaving 11 bases unmatched. This CDR3 is 15 amino acids long. CDR3 in DNA: TGTGCCAGCAGCCTTCCAGACAGGGCCTTATATGGCTACACCTTC. It specifies CASSLPDRALYGYTF.

The chain carries TRBV14 and TRBJ2-3, with no clear D. The CDR3 has 15 amino acids. From germline, CDR1 is SGHDN and CDR2 FVKESK. V lost 1 base to trimming and J lost 5 bases, with 13 bases between them. The DNA of the CDR3 is TGTGCCAGCAGCCAAGGGCGCTTCGCCTTAGATACGCAGTATTTT. It yields the protein CASSQGRFALDTQYF.

This chain links TRBV18 with TRBJ1-1, with TRBD1 as a possible D gene (6 bases). The V end lost 3 bases, the J end lost 1 base, and 15 bases lay between the germline ends. There are 16 residues in the CDR3. The V gene's germline CDR1 is KGHSH and CDR2 LQKENI. The CDR3 region has the DNA TGTGCCAGCTCACCCGAGGTCAGGGGACGGAACACTGAAGCTTTCTTT. This translates into CASSPEVRGRNTEAFF.

The chain links TRBV7-9 to TRBJ2-3; 8 positions agree with TRBD1. Germline lookup yields CDR1 SEHNR and CDR2 FQNEAQ (reference sequence). The CDR3 is made up of 14 amino acids. After removal of 1 base from V and 7 bases from J, the junction contained 4 bases not matched to a gene. CDR3 bases: TGTGCCAGCAGCTTAGAAGACAGGGGATATACGCAGTATTTT. This translates into CASSLEDRGYTQYF.

The rearrangement joins TRBV27 to TRBJ2-1; 7 nucleotides agree with TRBD2. The CDR3 is made up of 16 amino acids. Germline assignment: CDR1 MNHEY and CDR2 SMNVEV (reference sequence). The V gene end was trimmed by 2 bases and the J gene end by 3 bases; junction bases not matched to a gene: 7. The CDR3 DNA is TGTGCCAGCAGTTTACTTGCGGGAGCCTTCTACAATGAGCAGTTCTTC. Residues: CASSLLAGAFYNEQFF.

A single count supports this clone. The chain is built from TRBV9 and TRBJ1-1; the D is unclear. Trimming left V 4 bases short and J 0 bases short, with 10 bases between. The length of the CDR3 is 14 residues. Germline CDR1 reads SGDLS; CDR2 reads YYNGEE. CDR3 loop: CASSSWTVNTEAFF. CDR3 DNA: TGTGCCAGCAGCTCATGGACGGTGAACACTGAAGCTTTCTTT. Drawing the rest from reference TRBV9 and TRBJ1-1, the complete variable domain is DSGVTQTPKHLITATGQRVTLRCSPRSGDLSVYWYQQSLDQGLQFLIQYYNGEERAKGNILERFSAQQFPDLHSELNLSSLELGDSALYFCASSSWTVNTEAFFGQGTRLTVV.

The V gene is TRBV30, the J gene TRBJ1-4, with unresolved D. Trimming removed 1 base at V and 5 bases at J, with 11 bases between. Germline V gene lookup returns CDR1 GTSNPN and CDR2 SVGIG (reference sequence). This CDR3 has 14 amino acids. CDR3 nucleotides: TGTGCCTGGAGTGAGGGCGTGAGGAATGAAAAACTGTTTTTT. Translation gives CAWSEGVRNEKLFF.

The V call is TRBV5-6, the J call TRBJ1-1; perhaps TRBD1 as D (5 bases). The CDR3 totals 16 residues. Germline loops: CDR1 SGHDT, CDR2 YYEEEE. The germline V and J ends were trimmed by 4 bases and 0 bases, with 16 bases remaining between them. As DNA, the CDR3 is TGTGCCAGCAGCGGGGGTCAGTTTCGGCTGAACACTGAAGCTTTCTTT. The encoded protein is CASSGGQFRLNTEAFF.

Turning to this clone: A read error may be the cause here, since a much bigger clone is one base away. Other nucleotide sequences from this sample produce the same CDR3. The rearrangement links TRBV7-9 to TRBJ2-7, with D hard to call. The CDR3 totals 11 residues. Trimming cost V 6 bases and J 3 bases, with 6 bases left between them. CDR1 and CDR2 (germline): SEHNR, FQNEAQ (reference sequence). DNA for the CDR3: TGTGCCAGCAGTCCGGGCTACGAGCAGTACTTC. Its translation: CASSPGYEQYF.

By proportion, this clone is medium-sized. V gene TRBV21-1 combines with J gene TRBJ1-5; TRBD1 reflects the table's D call only, with no check against the DNA. TRBV21-1 is labeled a pseudogene. The CDR3 runs to 14 residues. The chain's CDR3 is CASNDGQSNQPQHF. The CDR3 DNA reads TGTGCCAGCAACGATGGACAGTCCAATCAGCCCCAGCATTTT.

The J gene is TRBJ2-1, the V gene TRBV11-1; weak D call: TRBD2 (5 bases). The V gene lost 5 bases and the J gene lost 0 bases, with 20 bases spanning the gap. The length of the CDR3 is 18 residues. Germline V gene lookup returns CDR1 SGHAT and CDR2 FQDESV (reference sequence). CDR3 region: CASSQLEFTGSSYNEQFF. The CDR3 nucleotides read TGTGCCAGCAGCCAACTGGAGTTTACGGGGAGCTCCTACAATGAGCAGTTCTTC.

The rearrangement uses TRBV7-2 and TRBJ2-5, with TRBD1 as a possible D gene (5 bases). This CDR3 contains 13 residues. Germline lookup yields CDR1 SGHTA and CDR2 FQGNSA. V was clipped by 5 bases and J by 1 base, with 8 bases between them. Here the CDR3 DNA reads TGTGCCAGCAGCCAGGGCCCCCAAGAGACCCAGTACTTC. It translates to CASSQGPQETQYF.

V and J are TRBV7-9 and TRBJ2-5; 12 nucleotides match TRBD2. With V trimmed by 7 bases and J by 5 bases, 11 bases remained unmatched. Per germline, CDR1 SEHNR and CDR2 FQNEAQ (reference sequence). The CDR3 length is 16 residues. The CDR3, as DNA: TGTGCCAGCACTCCGACTAGCGGGAGACTAGGGGAGACCCAGTACTTC. Translation: CASTPTSGRLGETQYF.

The chain links TRBV9 to TRBJ2-2; TRBD1 agrees at 12 bases. Germline V gives CDR1 SGDLS, CDR2 YYNGEE. The CDR3 loop spans 15 amino acids. V trimming: 5 bases; J trimming: 6 bases; junction bases outside the gene matches: 5. CDR3 DNA sequence: TGTGCCAGCAGACAGGGACAGGGGGCGGCCGGGGAGCTGTTTTTT. Translating gives CASRQGQGAAGELFF.

The genes are TRBV10-3 and TRBJ2-2; 10 bases line up with TRBD2. The CDR3 sequence is 15 residues long. V shed 6 bases, J shed 6 bases, and the junction held 7 bases outside the gene matches. Looked up from germline, CDR1 is ENHRY and CDR2 is SYGVKD. The CDR3 DNA reads TGTGCCATCAGAGAAGCGGGAGGGCCGGCCGGGGAGCTGTTTTTT. As protein: CAIREAGGPAGELFF.

The V call is TRBV7-3, the J call TRBJ1-1; D might be TRBD1 (6 bases). Germline values: CDR1 SGHTA, CDR2 FQGTGA. The germline V and J ends were trimmed by 5 bases and 3 bases, with 16 bases remaining between them. The CDR3 extends over 15 amino acids. The CDR3 sequence: CASSPQGTGDTEAFF. The DNA for the CDR3 is TGTGCCAGCAGCCCCCAGGGGACTGGGGACACTGAAGCTTTCTTT.

The rearrangement links TRBV19 to TRBJ2-7; D is ambiguous. The CDR3 is 13 amino acids. From germline, CDR1 is LNHDA and CDR2 SQIVND (reference sequence). V lost 9 bases and J 3 bases, leaving 15 bases between the germline ends. The CDR3: CARTIPRYYEQYF. The CDR3 bases are TGTGCCAGAACCATACCTAGATACTACGAGCAGTACTTC.

This clone has just a few counts. The V call is TRBV11-2, the J call TRBJ1-1; 10 bases are shared with TRBD1. This CDR3 contains 16 residues. CDR1 SGHAT and CDR2 FQNNGV come from the germline V gene. Losses at the gene ends were 2 bases for V and 0 bases for J; bases not matched to a gene: 3. The chain's CDR3 is CASSLRGQGMNTEAFF. CDR3 coding DNA: TGTGCCAGCAGCTTAAGGGGACAGGGGATGAACACTGAAGCTTTCTTT.

In this sample, this clone turned up a few times. The chain links TRBV28 to TRBJ1-4, with D uncertain. Germline CDR1 is MDHEN and CDR2 is SYDVKM. Trimming pared 2 bases from V and 4 bases from J, leaving 11 bases between. The CDR3 length is 15 residues. CDR3 in amino acids: CASSLRAGLNEKLFF. The CDR3, as DNA: TGTGCCAGCAGTTTAAGGGCCGGGCTTAATGAAAAACTGTTTTTT.

About this clone itself: This CDR3 is also generated by other DNA sequences in the sample. This rearrangement joins TRBV6-4 to TRBJ2-1; TRBD2 aligns across 10 bases. The CDR3 consists of 15 residues. The trim removed 3 bases at V and 2 bases at J, leaving 1 base unmatched. CDR1 and CDR2 from the germline V gene are MRHNA and SNTAGT. CDR3 coding DNA: TGTGCCAGCAGTGAGCTAGCGGGAGCCTACAATGAGCAGTTCTTC. Its protein product is CASSELAGAYNEQFF.